This T cell receptor (beta chain) appears in the sequencing data of a study of shared clonotypes between healthy human individuals. TCRdb's copy holds only in-frame clones and misses some; the assay was immunoSEQ multiplex PCR. Of some 1.5 million clones listed, 95% to 99% are singletons. The CDR3 length is 13 residues. Trimming took off 5 bases at V and 6 bases at J, with 13 bases between the two ends. The V gene's germline CDR1 is SEHNR and CDR2 FQNEAQ (reference sequence). Material: naive CD4+ T cells sorted from blood. Stated subset: CD45RA+ positively selected. The TCR sequence derives from a man aged 30 to 45 in good health. The chain uses TRBV7-9 and TRBJ1-2, with TRBD1 as a possible D gene (5 bases). CDR3: CASSIGTEDGYTF. Here the CDR3 DNA reads TGTGCCAGCAGCATAGGGACTGAGGATGGCTACACCTTC.